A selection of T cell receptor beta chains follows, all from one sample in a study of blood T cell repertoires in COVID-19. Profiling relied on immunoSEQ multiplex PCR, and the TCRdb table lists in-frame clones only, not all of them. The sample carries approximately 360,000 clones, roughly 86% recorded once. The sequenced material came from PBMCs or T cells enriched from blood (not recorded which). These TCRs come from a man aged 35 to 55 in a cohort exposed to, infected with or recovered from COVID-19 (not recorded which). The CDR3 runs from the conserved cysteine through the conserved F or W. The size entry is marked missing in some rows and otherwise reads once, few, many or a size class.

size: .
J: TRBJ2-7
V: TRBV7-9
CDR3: CASNDPSGSPYEQYF

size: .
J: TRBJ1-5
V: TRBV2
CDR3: CASSYTGSNQPQHF

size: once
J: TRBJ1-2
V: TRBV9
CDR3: CASSVGAGAGGYTF

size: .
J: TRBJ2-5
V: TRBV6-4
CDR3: CASTPEGGLAGAYQETQYF

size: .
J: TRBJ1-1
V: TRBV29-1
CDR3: CSVVSGTGYTEAFF

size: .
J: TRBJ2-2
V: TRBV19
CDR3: CASSIDLRGTGELFF

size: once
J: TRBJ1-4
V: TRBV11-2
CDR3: CASSSRRDKNEKLFF

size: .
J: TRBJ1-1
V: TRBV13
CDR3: CASSLGRVRNTEAFF

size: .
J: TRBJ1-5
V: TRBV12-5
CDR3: CASAPDREDWFGNQPQHF

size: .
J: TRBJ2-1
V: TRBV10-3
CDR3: CASMGLAGVRSSYNEQFF

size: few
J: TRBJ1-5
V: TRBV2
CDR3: CASSSEKGRGNQPQHF

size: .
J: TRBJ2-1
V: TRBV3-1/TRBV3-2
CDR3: CASSQAGVSYNEQFF

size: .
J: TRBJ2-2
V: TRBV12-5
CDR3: CASGFGLAGPGELFF

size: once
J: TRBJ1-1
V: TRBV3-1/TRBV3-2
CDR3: CASSPLLRGLEAFF

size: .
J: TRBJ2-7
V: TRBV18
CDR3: CASSPPGTQVYEQYF

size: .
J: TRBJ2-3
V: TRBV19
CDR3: CASSVQGGGTDTQYF

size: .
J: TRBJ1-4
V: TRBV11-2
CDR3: CASSLGRGQGLENEKLFF

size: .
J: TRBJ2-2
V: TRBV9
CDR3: CASSPRTSSTGELFF

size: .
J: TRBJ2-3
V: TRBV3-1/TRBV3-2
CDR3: CASSQDQTDTQYF

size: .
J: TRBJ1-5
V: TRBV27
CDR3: CASRFTGGPPNQPQHF

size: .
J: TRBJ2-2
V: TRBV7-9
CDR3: CASRSQGAPTGELFF

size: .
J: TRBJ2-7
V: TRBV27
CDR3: CASSFHAGTRINEQYF

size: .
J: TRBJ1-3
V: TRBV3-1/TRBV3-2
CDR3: CASGSGTAGNTIYF

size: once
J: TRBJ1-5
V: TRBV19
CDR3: CASSIREGQPQHF

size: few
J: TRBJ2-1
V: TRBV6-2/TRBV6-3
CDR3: CASSWMSGRSYNEQFF

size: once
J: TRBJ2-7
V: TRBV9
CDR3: CASSPQGGYEQYF

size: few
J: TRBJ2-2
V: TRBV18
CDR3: CASSPGLAGGNTGELFF

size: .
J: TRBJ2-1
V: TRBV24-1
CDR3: CATADRDNEQFF

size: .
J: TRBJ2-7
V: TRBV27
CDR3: CASSARTYEQYF

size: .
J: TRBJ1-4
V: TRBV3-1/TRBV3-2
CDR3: CASSYPGQGDEKLFF

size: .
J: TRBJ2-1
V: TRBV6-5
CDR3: CATMQGLSYNEQFF

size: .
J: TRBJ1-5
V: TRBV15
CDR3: CATSRDAAGRTYHQPQHF

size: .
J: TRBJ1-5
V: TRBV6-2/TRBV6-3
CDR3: CASSYWEGNQPQHF

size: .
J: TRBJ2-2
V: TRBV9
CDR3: CASSVAPSGGNTGELFF

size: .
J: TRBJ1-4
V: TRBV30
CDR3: CAWRIGGRSEKLFF

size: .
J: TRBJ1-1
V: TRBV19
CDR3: CASSGNRNTEAFF

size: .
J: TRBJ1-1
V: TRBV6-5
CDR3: CASVLRTGAFF

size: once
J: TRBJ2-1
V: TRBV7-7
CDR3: CASSPYLAGGRNEQFF

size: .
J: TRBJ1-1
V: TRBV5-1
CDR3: CASSLGGAQNTEAFF

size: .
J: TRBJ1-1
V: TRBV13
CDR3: CASSSPQGGITEAFF

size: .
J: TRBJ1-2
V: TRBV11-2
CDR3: CASSLGGQGGNYGYTF

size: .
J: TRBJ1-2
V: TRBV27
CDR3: CASSLGGGYGYTF

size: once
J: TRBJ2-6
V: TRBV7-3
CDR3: CASSLKVGGAGANVLTF

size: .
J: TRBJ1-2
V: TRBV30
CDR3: CAWSRGTHYGYTF

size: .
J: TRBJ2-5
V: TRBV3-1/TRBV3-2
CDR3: CASSDTSSGPETQYF

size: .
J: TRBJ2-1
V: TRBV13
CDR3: CASSLGKSSYNEQFF

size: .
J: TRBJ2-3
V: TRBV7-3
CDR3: CASSLGLAGATDTQYF

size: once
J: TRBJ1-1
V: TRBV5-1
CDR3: CASSPAQMTGRTEAFF

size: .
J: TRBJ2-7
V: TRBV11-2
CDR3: CASSWGTGSYEQYF

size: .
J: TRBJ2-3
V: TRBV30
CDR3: CAWSVLDYTDTQYF

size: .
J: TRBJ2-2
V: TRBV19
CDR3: CASRNSDTGELFF

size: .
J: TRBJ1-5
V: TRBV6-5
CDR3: CASSSTGNQPQHF

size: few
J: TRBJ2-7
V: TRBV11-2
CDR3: CASCPMRGSSHEQYF

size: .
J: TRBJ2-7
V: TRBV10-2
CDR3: CASSDGDRVTYEQYF

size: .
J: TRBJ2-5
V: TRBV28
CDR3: CASSTPGQGRETQYF